This TCR beta chain derives from a study of blood T cell repertoires in COVID-19. Study-level information: Sample material is recorded as cDNA or gDNA derived from T cells, B-cell-depleted T cells, or PBMCs.

Germline V gene lookup returns CDR1 SGDLS and CDR2 YYNGEE. The CDR3 has 16 amino acids. J gave up 3 bases and V 4 bases, and 5 bases lay outside the gene matches. This clone was detected once. Original data processing: Amplification with reference gene primers provided the estimates of nucleated cell counts. Libraries were prepared by immunoSEQ multiplex PCR; TCRdb keeps only in-frame clonotypes and omits some of them. V, J and clone size are those of that table, while D and trimming were read from the DNA. The table shows fewer than 120,000 clones, with 70% to 90% occurring only once. This sequence originates from a human donor in a cohort sampled during active COVID-19. The V call is TRBV9, the J call TRBJ2-5; 14 positions match TRBD2. Specimen: peripheral blood. The CDR3 sequence is CASSPRLAGGKETQYF. As DNA, the CDR3 is TGTGCCAGCAGCCCCCGACTAGCGGGGGGGAAAGAGACCCAGTACTTC.